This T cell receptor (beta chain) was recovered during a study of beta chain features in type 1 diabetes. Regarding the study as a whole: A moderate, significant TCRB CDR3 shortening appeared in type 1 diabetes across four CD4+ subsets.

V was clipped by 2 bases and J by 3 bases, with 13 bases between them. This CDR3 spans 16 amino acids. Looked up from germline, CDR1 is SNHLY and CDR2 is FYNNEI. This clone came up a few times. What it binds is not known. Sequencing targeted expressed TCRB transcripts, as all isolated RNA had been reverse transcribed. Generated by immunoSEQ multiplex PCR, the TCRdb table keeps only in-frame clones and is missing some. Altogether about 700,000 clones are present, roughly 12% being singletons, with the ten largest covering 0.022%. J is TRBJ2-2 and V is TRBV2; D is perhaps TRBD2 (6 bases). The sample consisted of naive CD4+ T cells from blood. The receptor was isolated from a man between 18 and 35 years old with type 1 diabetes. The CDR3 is CASSERAGGDTGELFF. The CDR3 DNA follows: TGTGCCAGCAGTGAAAGGGCTGGCGGGGACACCGGGGAGCTGTTTTTT.